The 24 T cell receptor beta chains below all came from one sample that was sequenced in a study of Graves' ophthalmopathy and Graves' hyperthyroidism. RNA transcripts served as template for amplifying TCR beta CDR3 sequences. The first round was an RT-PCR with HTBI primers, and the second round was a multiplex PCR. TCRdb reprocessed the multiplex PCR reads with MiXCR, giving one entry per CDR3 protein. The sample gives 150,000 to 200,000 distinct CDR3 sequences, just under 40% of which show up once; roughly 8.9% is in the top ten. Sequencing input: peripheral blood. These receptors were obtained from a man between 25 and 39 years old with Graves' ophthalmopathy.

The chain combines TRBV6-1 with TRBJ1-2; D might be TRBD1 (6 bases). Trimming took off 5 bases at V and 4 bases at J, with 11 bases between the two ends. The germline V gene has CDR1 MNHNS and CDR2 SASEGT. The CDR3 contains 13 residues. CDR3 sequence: CASSPTGIYGYTF. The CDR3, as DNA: TGTGCCAGCAGTCCAACAGGGATCTATGGCTACACCTTC.

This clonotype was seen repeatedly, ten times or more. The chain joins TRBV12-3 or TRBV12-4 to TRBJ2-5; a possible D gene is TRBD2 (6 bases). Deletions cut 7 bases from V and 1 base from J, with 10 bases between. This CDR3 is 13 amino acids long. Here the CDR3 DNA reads TGTGCCAGCACCGCGGGACTCCAAGAGACCCAGTACTTC. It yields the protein CASTAGLQETQYF.

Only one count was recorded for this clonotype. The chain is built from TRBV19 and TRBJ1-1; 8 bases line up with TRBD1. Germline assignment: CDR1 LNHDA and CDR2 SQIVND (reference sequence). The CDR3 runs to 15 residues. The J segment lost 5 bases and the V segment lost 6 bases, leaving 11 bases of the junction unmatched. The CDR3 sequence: CASRRSGQGQTEAFF. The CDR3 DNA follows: TGTGCCAGTAGGCGAAGTGGACAGGGACAGACTGAAGCTTTCTTT.

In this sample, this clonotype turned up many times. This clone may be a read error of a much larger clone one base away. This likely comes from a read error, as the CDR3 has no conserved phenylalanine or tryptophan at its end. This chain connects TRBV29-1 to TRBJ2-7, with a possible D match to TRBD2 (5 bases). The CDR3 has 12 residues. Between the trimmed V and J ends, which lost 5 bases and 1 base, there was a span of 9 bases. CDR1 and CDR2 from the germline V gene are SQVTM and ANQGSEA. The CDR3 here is CSVSSGSYEQYS. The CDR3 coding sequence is TGCAGCGTTTCCTCGGGATCCTACGAGCAGTACTCC.

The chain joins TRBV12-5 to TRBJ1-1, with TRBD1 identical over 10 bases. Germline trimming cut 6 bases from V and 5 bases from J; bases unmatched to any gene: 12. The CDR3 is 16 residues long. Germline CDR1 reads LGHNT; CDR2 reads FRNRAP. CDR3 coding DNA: TGTGCTAGTGGCAAGGATTACGGACAGGGGGGTACTGAAGCTTTCTTT. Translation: CASGKDYGQGGTEAFF.

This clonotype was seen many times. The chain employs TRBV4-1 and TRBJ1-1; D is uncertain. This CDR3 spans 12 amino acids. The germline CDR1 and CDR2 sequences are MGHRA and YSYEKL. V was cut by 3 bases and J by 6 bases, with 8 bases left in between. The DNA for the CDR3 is TGCGCCAGCAGCCAGGACGGCGCTGAAGCTTTCTTT. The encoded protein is CASSQDGAEAFF.

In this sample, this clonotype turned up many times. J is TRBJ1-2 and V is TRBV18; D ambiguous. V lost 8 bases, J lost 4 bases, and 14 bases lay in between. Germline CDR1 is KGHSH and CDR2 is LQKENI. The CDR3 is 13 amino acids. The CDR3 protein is CASGDGPGYGYTF. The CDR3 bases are TGTGCCAGCGGCGATGGGCCTGGCTATGGCTACACCTTC.

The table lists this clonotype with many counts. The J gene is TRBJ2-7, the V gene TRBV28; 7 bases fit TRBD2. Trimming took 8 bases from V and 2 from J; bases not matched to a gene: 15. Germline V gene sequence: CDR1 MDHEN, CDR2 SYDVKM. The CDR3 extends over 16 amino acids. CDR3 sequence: CASRSLLSGTPYEQYF. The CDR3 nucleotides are TGTGCCAGCCGGAGTCTTCTCAGCGGGACCCCCTACGAGCAGTACTTC.

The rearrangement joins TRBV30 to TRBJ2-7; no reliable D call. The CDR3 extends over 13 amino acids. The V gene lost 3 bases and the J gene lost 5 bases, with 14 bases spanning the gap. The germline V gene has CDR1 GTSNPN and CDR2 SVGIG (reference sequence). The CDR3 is CAWSDQLKNEQYF. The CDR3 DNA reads TGTGCCTGGAGCGACCAACTAAAAAACGAGCAGTACTTC.

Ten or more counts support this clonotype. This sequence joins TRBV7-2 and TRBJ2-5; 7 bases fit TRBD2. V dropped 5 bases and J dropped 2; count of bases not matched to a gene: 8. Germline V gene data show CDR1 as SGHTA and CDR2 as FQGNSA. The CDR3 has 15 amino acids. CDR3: CASSDVGGGQETQYF. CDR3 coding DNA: TGTGCCAGCAGCGACGTTGGGGGGGGACAAGAGACCCAGTACTTC. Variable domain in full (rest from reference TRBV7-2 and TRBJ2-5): GAGVSQSPSNKVTEKGKDVELRCDPISGHTALYWYRQSLGQGLEFLIYFQGNSAPDKSGLPSDRFSAERTGGSVSTLTIQRTQQEDSAVYLCASSDVGGGQETQYFGPGTRLLVL.

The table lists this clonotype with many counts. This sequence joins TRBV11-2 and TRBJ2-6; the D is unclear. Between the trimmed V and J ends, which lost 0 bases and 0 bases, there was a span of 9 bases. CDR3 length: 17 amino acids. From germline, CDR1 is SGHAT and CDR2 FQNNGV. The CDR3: CASSLDPASSGANVLTF. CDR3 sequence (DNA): TGTGCCAGCAGCTTAGATCCAGCAAGCTCTGGGGCCAACGTCCTGACTTTC. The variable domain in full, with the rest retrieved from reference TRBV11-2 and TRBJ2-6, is EAGVAQSPRYKIIEKRQSVAFWCNPISGHATLYWYQQILGQGPKLLIQFQNNGVVDDSQLPKDRFSAERLKGVDSTLKIQPAKLEDSAVYLCASSLDPASSGANVLTFGAGSRLTVL.

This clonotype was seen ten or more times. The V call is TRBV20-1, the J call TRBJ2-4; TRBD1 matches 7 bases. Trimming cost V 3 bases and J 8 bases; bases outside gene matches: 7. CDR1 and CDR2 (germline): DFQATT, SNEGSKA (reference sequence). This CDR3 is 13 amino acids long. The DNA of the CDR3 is TGCAGTGCTAGGAGGGGGCTGGAGGACATTCAGTACTTC. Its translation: CSARRGLEDIQYF.

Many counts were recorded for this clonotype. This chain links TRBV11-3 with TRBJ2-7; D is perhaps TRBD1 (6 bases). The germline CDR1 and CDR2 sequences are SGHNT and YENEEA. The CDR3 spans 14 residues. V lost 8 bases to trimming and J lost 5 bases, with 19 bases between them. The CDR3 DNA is TGTGCCAGCGGCGCAGGGGCCCTTCGGGACGAGCAGTACTTC. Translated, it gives CASGAGALRDEQYF.

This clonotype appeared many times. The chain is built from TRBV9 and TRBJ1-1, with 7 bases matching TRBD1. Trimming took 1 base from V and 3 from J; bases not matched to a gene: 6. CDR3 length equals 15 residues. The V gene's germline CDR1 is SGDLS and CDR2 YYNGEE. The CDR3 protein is CASSVSSTGDTEAFF. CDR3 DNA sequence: TGTGCCAGCAGCGTATCTTCCACAGGGGACACTGAAGCTTTCTTT.

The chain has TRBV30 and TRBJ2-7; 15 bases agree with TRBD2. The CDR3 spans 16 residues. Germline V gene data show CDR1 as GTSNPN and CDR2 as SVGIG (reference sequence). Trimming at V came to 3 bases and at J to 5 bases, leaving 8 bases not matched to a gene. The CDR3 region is CAWSKGLAGGGDEQYF. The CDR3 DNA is TGTGCCTGGAGCAAAGGACTAGCGGGAGGGGGAGACGAGCAGTACTTC.

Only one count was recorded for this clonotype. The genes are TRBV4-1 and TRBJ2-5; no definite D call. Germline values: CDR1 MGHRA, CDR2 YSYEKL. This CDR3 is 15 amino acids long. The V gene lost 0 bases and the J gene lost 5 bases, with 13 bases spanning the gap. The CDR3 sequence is CASSQEVARSETQYF. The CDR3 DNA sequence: TGCGCCAGCAGCCAAGAAGTCGCTAGATCTGAGACCCAGTACTTC.

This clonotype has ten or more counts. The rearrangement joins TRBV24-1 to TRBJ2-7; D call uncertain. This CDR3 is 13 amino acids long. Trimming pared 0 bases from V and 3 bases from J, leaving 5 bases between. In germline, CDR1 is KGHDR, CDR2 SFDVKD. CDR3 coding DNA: TGTGCCACCAGTGATTTGAAGTGCTACGAGCAGTACTTC. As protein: CATSDLKCYEQYF.

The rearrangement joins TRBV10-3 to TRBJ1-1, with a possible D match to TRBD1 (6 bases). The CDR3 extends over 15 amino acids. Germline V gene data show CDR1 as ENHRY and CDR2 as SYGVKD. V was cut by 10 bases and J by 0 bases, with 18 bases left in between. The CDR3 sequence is CATRPPRDMNTEAFF. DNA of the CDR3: TGTGCCACCCGACCACCCAGGGACATGAACACTGAAGCTTTCTTT.

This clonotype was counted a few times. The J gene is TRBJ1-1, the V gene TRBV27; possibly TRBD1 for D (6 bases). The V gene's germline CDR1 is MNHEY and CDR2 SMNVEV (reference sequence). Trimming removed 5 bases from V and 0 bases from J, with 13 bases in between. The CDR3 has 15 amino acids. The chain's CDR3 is CASSPGTPLNTEAFF. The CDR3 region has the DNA TGTGCCAGCAGTCCAGGGACACCTTTGAACACTGAAGCTTTCTTT.

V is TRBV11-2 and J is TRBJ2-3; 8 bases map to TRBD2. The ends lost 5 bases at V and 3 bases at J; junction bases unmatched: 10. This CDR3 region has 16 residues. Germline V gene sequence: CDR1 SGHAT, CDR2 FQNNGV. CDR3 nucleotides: TGTGCCAGCAGCCCCTCCAGCGGGAGACGGACAGATACGCAGTATTTT. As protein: CASSPSSGRRTDTQYF.

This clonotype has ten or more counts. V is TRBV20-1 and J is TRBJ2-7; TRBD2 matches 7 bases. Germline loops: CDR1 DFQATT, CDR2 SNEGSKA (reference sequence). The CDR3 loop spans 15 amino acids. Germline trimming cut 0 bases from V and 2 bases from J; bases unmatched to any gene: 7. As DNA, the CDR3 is TGCAGTGCTAGAGATGGCGCGGGAGCAACCTACGAGCAGTACTTC. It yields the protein CSARDGAGATYEQYF.

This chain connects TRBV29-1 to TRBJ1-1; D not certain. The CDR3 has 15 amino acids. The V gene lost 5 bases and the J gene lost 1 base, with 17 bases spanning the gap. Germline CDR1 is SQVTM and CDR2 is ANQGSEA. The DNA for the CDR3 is TGCAGCGTTTCAGTCCATCAGCGAAAGAACACTGAAGCTTTCTTT. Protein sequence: CSVSVHQRKNTEAFF.

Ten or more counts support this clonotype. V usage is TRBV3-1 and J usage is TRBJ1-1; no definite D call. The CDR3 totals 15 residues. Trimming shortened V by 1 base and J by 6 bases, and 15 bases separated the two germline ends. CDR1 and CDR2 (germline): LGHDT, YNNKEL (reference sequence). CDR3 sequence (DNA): TGTGCCAGCAGCCAAGCCGTCACAGACCTAGCTGAAGCTTTCTTT. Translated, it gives CASSQAVTDLAEAFF.

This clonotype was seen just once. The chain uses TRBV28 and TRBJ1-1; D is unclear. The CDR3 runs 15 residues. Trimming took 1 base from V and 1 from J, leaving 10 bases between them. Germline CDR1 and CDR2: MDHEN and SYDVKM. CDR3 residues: CASSLFVAANTEAFF. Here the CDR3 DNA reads TGTGCCAGCAGTTTATTCGTCGCTGCGAACACTGAAGCTTTCTTT.